The 24 T cell receptor beta chains below were found in one sample sequenced in a study of blood T cells in healthy people across ages. Primed by a sample-barcoded 5' primer and a J-beta primer mix, a second PCR proceeded for 7 to 11 cycles. One entry per CDR3 protein, called by TCRdb with MiXCR from the 5' RACE reads. The sample has about 1.8 million distinct CDR3 sequences, about 50% seen once; the top ten hold 2.1%. Sequencing was performed on blood. Receptor source: a woman aged 40 to 55 in good health.

A single count supports this clonotype. The V call is TRBV3-1, the J call TRBJ1-2; weak D call: TRBD1 (6 bases). Germline lookup yields CDR1 LGHDT and CDR2 YNNKEL (reference sequence). The V and J ends lost 5 bases and 2 bases respectively, with 12 bases between them. The length of the CDR3 is 14 residues. The CDR3 sequence: CASSWSGTNYGYTF. The CDR3 bases are TGTGCCAGCAGCTGGTCTGGGACAAACTATGGCTACACCTTC.

This clonotype was recorded once. The chain couples TRBV20-1 to TRBJ1-2, with 7 bases fitting TRBD1. Losses at the gene ends were 1 base for V and 3 bases for J; bases not matched to a gene: 5. Germline CDR1 is DFQATT and CDR2 is SNEGSKA (reference sequence). CDR3 length: 14 amino acids. The CDR3 bases are TGCAGTGCTAGAGGGCAGGGGGAATACTATGGCTACACCTTC. Translation gives CSARGQGEYYGYTF.

The V and J genes are TRBV20-1 and TRBJ2-4; D perhaps matches TRBD1 (5 bases). The J call could be wrong; TRBJ2-7 is a better fit for the DNA end. The CDR3 spans 13 residues. CDR1 and CDR2 (germline): DFQATT, SNEGSKA (reference sequence). CDR3 protein: CSAPRDYSYEQYF. The CDR3 coding sequence is TGCAGTGCTCCCAGGGATTACTCCTACGAGCAGTACTTC.

The sample holds many counts of this clonotype. The CDR3 DNA is TGCGCCAGCAGCTATCAAAGGGGCTCTGGGGCCAACGTCCTGACTTTC. It translates to CASSYQRGSGANVLTF. The rearrangement links TRBV5-1 to TRBJ2-6, with D possibly matching TRBD1 (5 bases). The CDR3 sequence is 16 residues long. Germline-derived CDR1 and CDR2 are SGHRS and YFSETQ. Trimming took off 3 bases at V and 0 bases at J, with 10 bases between the two ends.

This chain connects TRBV18 to TRBJ2-3, with 8 bases matching TRBD2. The J segment lost 6 bases and the V segment lost 7 bases, leaving 9 bases of the junction unmatched. The CDR3 contains 14 residues. Germline values: CDR1 KGHSH, CDR2 LQKENI. In DNA form, the CDR3 reads TGTGCCAGCTTGCCGGGAGGGGCTGTTGATACGCAGTATTTT. This sequence encodes CASLPGGAVDTQYF. The whole variable domain, filled in from reference TRBV18 and TRBJ2-3, reads NAGVMQNPRHLVRRRGQEARLRCSPMKGHSHVYWYRQLPEEGLKFMVYLQKENIIDESGMPKERFSAEFPKEGPSILRIQQVVRGDSAAYFCASLPGGAVDTQYFGPGTRLTVL.

This clonotype was counted many times. The rearrangement links TRBV7-2 to TRBJ2-5; 9 nucleotides line up with TRBD1. This CDR3 has 15 residues. CDR1 is SGHTA, CDR2 FQGNSA, per germline. V dropped 0 bases and J dropped 4; count of bases not matched to a gene: 3. CDR3 nucleotide sequence: TGTGCCAGCAGCTTAGCGTCGACAGGGGGAGAGACCCAGTACTTC. Translation: CASSLASTGGETQYF.

Only one count was recorded for this clonotype. This chain links TRBV6-6 with TRBJ2-1; D not resolved. V lost 6 bases and J 12 bases, leaving 15 bases between the germline ends. The V gene's germline CDR1 is MNHNY and CDR2 SVGAGI (reference sequence). This CDR3 has 12 residues. Here the CDR3 DNA reads TGTGCCAGCAGGGGATCAGACATGGGGCAGTTCTTC. As protein: CASRGSDMGQFF.

This clonotype was observed a single time. This sequence joins TRBV11-2 and TRBJ1-4; D gene uncertain. This CDR3 has 13 residues. V gave up 1 base and J gave up 7 bases, with 7 bases separating them. The germline V gene encodes CDR1 SGHAT and CDR2 FQNNGV. CDR3 region: CASSLGVSEKLFF. The DNA of the CDR3 is TGTGCCAGCAGCTTAGGAGTGAGTGAAAAACTGTTTTTT.

This clonotype was seen a handful of times. This chain uses TRBV20-1 with TRBJ2-3; 7 bases are shared with TRBD2. Per the germline V gene, CDR1 is DFQATT and CDR2 is SNEGSKA (reference sequence). The CDR3 runs to 13 residues. V lost 2 bases to trimming and J lost 4 bases; unmatched junction nucleotides: 3. The DNA for the CDR3 is TGCAGTGCTAGATCTAGCGGCCCAGATACGCAGTATTTT. This codes for CSARSSGPDTQYF.

There are a few counts of this clonotype. CDR3: CSANLNVLGGGTDTQYF. The CDR3 DNA follows: TGCAGTGCTAATTTAAATGTCTTGGGGGGTGGAACAGATACGCAGTATTTT. V gene TRBV20-1 combines with J gene TRBJ2-3; D perhaps matches TRBD2 (6 bases). The CDR3 runs to 17 residues. The V and J ends lost 4 bases and 3 bases respectively, with 23 bases between them. Germline CDR1 is DFQATT and CDR2 is SNEGSKA (reference sequence).

Points on this clonotype: A read error may account for a junction end that differs from germline. This chain joins TRBV7-2 and TRBJ2-1; TRBD1 matches at 7 bases. The CDR3 has 17 amino acids. Looked up from germline, CDR1 is SGHTA and CDR2 is FQGNSA. This CDR3 is CASSLAPRAGGGNERFF. CDR3 sequence (DNA): TGTGCCAGCAGCTTAGCCCCCCGGGCAGGGGGTGGGAATGAGCGGTTCTTC.

This clonotype has only a few counts. The V and J genes are TRBV20-1 and TRBJ1-5; D unresolved. Germline-derived CDR1 and CDR2 are DFQATT and SNEGSKA (reference sequence). V dropped 2 bases and J dropped 6 bases, with 23 bases sitting between them. This CDR3 contains 17 residues. The CDR3 sequence: CSARNPGPAPAVQPQHF. CDR3 nucleotide sequence: TGCAGTGCTAGAAATCCGGGCCCAGCCCCAGCGGTTCAGCCCCAGCATTTT.

V usage is TRBV6-5 and J usage is TRBJ2-1; TRBD1 agrees at 7 bases. Germline lookup yields CDR1 MNHEY and CDR2 SVGAGI. There are 15 residues in the CDR3. Trimming cost V 7 bases and J 7 bases; bases outside gene matches: 13. Written as DNA, the CDR3 is TGTGCCAGCACCAAAAAGGGGGCGTTCGTTAATGAGCAGTTCTTC. Encoded protein: CASTKKGAFVNEQFF.

The chain carries TRBV4-1 and TRBJ2-7; no firm D call. The CDR3 totals 15 residues. Trimming cost V 0 bases and J 2 bases, with 11 bases left between them. Germline values: CDR1 MGHRA, CDR2 YSYEKL. DNA for the CDR3: TGCGCCAGCAGCCAAGAGGCAACAACAACCTACGAGCAGTACTTC. Its protein is CASSQEATTTYEQYF.

V gene TRBV7-8 combines with J gene TRBJ2-6; the D gene is possibly TRBD1 (6 bases). CDR3 length: 16 residues. Germline V gene data show CDR1 as SGHVS and CDR2 as FQNEAQ. V lost 7 bases to trimming and J lost 2 bases, with 15 bases between them. CDR3 sequence (DNA): TGTGCCAGCAAAACGACAGGTGGCACTGGGGCCAACGTCCTGACTTTC. Protein sequence: CASKTTGGTGANVLTF.

The genes are TRBV28 and TRBJ1-5; possible D gene TRBD1, 6 bases. The germline V gene encodes CDR1 MDHEN and CDR2 SYDVKM. V gave up 6 bases and J gave up 4 bases, with 13 bases separating them. CDR3 length: 14 residues. The CDR3 is CASRHRESNQPQHF. The CDR3 coding sequence is TGTGCCAGCAGACACAGGGAGTCTAATCAGCCCCAGCATTTT.

The V call is TRBV20-1, the J call TRBJ2-1; 7 bases are shared with TRBD2. V gave up 5 bases and J gave up 7 bases; unmatched junction bases: 5. Germline-derived CDR1 and CDR2 are DFQATT and SNEGSKA (reference sequence). The CDR3 length is 12 residues. The CDR3 DNA is TGCAGTGCTGGGGGGGAAAAAAATGAGCAGTTCTTC. Its translation is CSAGGEKNEQFF.

This clonotype was seen just once. The chain links TRBV3-1 to TRBJ2-1; TRBD2 matches 10 bases. Germline-derived CDR1 and CDR2 are LGHDT and YNNKEL (reference sequence). V lost 5 bases and J lost 8; bases outside the gene matches: 9. The CDR3 loop spans 15 amino acids. The CDR3 DNA follows: TGTGCCAGCAGCGCTAGCGGGAGAGGGCACGATGAGCAGTTCTTC. Protein sequence: CASSASGRGHDEQFF.

The genes are TRBV29-1 and TRBJ2-7, with D maybe TRBD2 (6 bases). From germline, CDR1 is SQVTM and CDR2 ANQGSEA. The CDR3 is made up of 15 amino acids. V was cut by 7 bases and J by 1 base, with 20 bases left in between. The CDR3 here is CSAIQPGVVSYEQYF. As DNA, the CDR3 is TGCAGCGCAATCCAACCGGGAGTGGTATCCTACGAGCAGTACTTC.

The rearrangement uses TRBV6-5 and TRBJ1-2; 8 bases map to TRBD1. The CDR3 covers 13 residues. V shed 6 bases, J shed 5 bases, and the junction held 5 bases outside the gene matches. Germline CDR1 and CDR2: MNHEY and SVGAGI. CDR3 in DNA: TGTGCCAGCAGGCAGGGGGCCGGGTATGGCTACACCTTC. Its translation: CASRQGAGYGYTF.

Comments on this clonotype: One end of the junction fails to match germline, which may point to a read error. The CDR3 DNA reads as TGCAGCGCTGAAGACAGGGCATCCTACGAGCAGTACTTC. Residues: CSAEDRASYEQYF. The genes are TRBV29-1 and TRBJ2-7; 7 bases map to TRBD1. This CDR3 comprises 13 residues. CDR1 is SQVTM, CDR2 ANQGSEA, per germline.

This clonotype was seen more than once but under ten times. The chain has TRBV7-2 and TRBJ2-5; the match to TRBD1 covers 9 bases. This CDR3 comprises 17 residues. Looked up from germline, CDR1 is SGHTA and CDR2 is FQGNSA. With 1 base clipped from V and 2 bases from J, the junction kept 8 bases outside the gene matches. The CDR3 is CASSLVGTGTGQETQYF. CDR3 DNA: TGTGCCAGCAGCTTAGTAGGGACAGGGACGGGACAAGAGACCCAGTACTTC.

The chain employs TRBV12-3 or TRBV12-4 and TRBJ1-1; 8 positions match TRBD1. V was clipped by 2 bases and J by 2 bases; unmatched bases: 4. The CDR3 runs 15 residues. CDR3 DNA sequence: TGTGCCAGCAGTTTACGGCAGGGGGCTAACACTGAAGCTTTCTTT. Amino acid sequence: CASSLRQGANTEAFF.

The chain joins TRBV7-3 to TRBJ2-1; 8 bases agree with TRBD1. With 4 bases clipped from V and 2 bases from J, the junction kept 22 bases outside the gene matches. The length of the CDR3 is 21 residues. Germline values: CDR1 SGHTA, CDR2 FQGTGA. Here the CDR3 reads CASSSPIMDSGGPRPYNEQFF. The CDR3 region has the DNA TGTGCCAGCAGCTCGCCGATCATGGATTCAGGGGGCCCTAGACCCTACAATGAGCAGTTCTTC.